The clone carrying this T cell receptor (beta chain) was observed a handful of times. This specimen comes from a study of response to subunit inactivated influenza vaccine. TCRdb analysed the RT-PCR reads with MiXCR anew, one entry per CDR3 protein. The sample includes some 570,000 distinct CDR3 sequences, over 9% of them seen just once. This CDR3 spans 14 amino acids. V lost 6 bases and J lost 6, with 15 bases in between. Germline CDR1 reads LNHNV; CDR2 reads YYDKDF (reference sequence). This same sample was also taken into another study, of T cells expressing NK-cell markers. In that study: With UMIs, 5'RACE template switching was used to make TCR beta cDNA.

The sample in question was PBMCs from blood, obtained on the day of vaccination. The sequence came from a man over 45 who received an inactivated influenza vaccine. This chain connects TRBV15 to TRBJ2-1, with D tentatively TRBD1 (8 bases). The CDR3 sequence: CATREQGGGNEQFF. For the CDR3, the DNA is TGTGCCACCAGGGAACAGGGGGGGGGCAATGAGCAGTTCTTC.